The sequence of this TCR beta chain was determined in a study of identical twins. TCRdb re-called the 5' RACE reads through MiXCR, storing one row per CDR3 protein. The table has under 900,000 distinct CDR3 sequences, about 12% seen once. Study conclusions and caveats: In cord blood, abundant beta clonotypes had fewer insertions; memory showed no trend. Invariant MAIT and iNKT cells are populations that could partly confound zero-insertion analyses.

The germline gives CDR1 SGDLS, CDR2 YYNGEE. The V gene lost 3 bases and the J gene lost 3 bases, with 12 bases spanning the gap. The CDR3 has 14 residues. This clonotype was recorded at least ten times. Its antigen remains unidentified. This sample also belongs to another study, concerning yellow fever vaccine responses in identical twins. That investigation notes: Twins showed a vaccine T cell response that reportedly seemed partly convergent, partly personalized.

Sequencing was done on a sample of PBMCs. V gene TRBV9 combines with J gene TRBJ1-1; no clear D gene. The source is a young woman in good health. For the CDR3, the DNA is TGTGCCAGCAGCGCCGGCCAGTTTTACACTGAAGCTTTCTTT. The encoded protein is CASSAGQFYTEAFF.